The clone carrying this T cell receptor beta chain was seen just once. Its antigen is unknown. This CDR3 comprises 15 residues. CDR1 SGHRS and CDR2 YFSETQ come from the germline V gene. V lost 0 bases and J 5 bases, leaving 11 bases between the germline ends. The source of the sample is a study of cytomegalovirus exposure and HLA in healthy donors. Study-wide results and caveats: Relative to equally common others, HLA-associated TCR beta chains showed greater clonal expansion in a later analysis. TCR beta chain V- and J-gene trimming was linked, in a later analysis, to a missense variant in DCLRE1C.

The PCR made use of 60 Vbeta and 13 Jbeta primers. Assay: immunoSEQ multiplex PCR; the TCRdb copy retains only in-frame clones and omits some. This table has approximately 220,000 clones, about three quarters appearing once. V is TRBV5-1 and J is TRBJ1-4; D is uncertain. The sequence derives from a man aged 18 to 29 in good health and CMV-seronegative. The source material was PBMCs. Here the CDR3 reads CASSLAPPQNEKLFF. The CDR3 nucleotides read TGCGCCAGCAGCTTGGCCCCACCTCAGAATGAAAAACTGTTTTTT.